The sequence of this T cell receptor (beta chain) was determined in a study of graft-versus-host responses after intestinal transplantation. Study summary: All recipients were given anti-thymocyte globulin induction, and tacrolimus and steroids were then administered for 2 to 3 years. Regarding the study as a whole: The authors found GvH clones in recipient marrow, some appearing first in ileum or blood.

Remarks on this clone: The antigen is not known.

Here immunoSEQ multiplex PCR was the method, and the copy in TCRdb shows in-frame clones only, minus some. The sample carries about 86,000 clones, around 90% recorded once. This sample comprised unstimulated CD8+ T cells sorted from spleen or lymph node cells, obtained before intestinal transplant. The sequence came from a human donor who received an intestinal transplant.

In nucleotides, the CDR3 is TGTGCCTGGGACAGGGATTTACCTGAAGCTTTCTTT. This encodes CAWDRDLPEAFF. The chain links TRBV30 to TRBJ1-1, with 7 bases that match TRBD1. V shed 5 bases and J 6 bases; nucleotides not matched to a gene: 6. CDR1 GTSNPN and CDR2 SVGIG come from the germline V gene (reference sequence). This CDR3 comprises 12 residues.